Shown below are 16 T cell receptor beta chains from a single sample sequenced in a study of identical twins. MiXCR was run by TCRdb on the 5' RACE reads, yielding one entry per CDR3 protein. Of under 250,000 distinct CDR3 sequences listed, 9.4% are singletons. Material for sequencing was memory (CD45RO+) T cells sorted from blood. The receptor set was obtained from a woman aged 18-29 years in good health.

This clonotype was observed once. This sequence joins TRBV18 and TRBJ2-5, with TRBD2 matching over 9 bases. The germline V gene encodes CDR1 KGHSH and CDR2 LQKENI. Trimming removed 6 bases from V and 4 bases from J; junction bases left unmatched: 12. This CDR3 spans 16 amino acids. The CDR3 loop is CASSPLAGVRGETQYF. CDR3 coding DNA: TGTGCCAGCTCTCCTTTAGCGGGAGTGAGGGGAGAGACCCAGTACTTC. The whole variable domain, filled in from reference TRBV18 and TRBJ2-5, reads NAGVMQNPRHLVRRRGQEARLRCSPMKGHSHVYWYRQLPEEGLKFMVYLQKENIIDESGMPKERFSAEFPKEGPSILRIQQVVRGDSAAYFCASSPLAGVRGETQYFGPGTRLLVL.

This clonotype has a handful of counts. The rearrangement uses TRBV12-3 or TRBV12-4 and TRBJ2-1; 11 bases match TRBD2. This CDR3 contains 16 residues. V lost 6 bases, J lost 12 bases, and 16 bases stayed unmatched. The CDR3 DNA follows: TGTGCCAGCAGCATCCACGACGGGACTAGCGGAGCCCGGCAGTTCTTC. Translated: CASSIHDGTSGARQFF.

At least ten counts were recorded for this clonotype. The CDR3 here is CASTRQGYGYTF. The CDR3 nucleotides are TGTGCCAGCACTCGACAGGGCTATGGCTACACCTTC. The gene calls are TRBV12-3 or TRBV12-4 and TRBJ1-2; 7 bases agree with TRBD1. This CDR3 spans 12 amino acids. With V trimmed by 7 bases and J by 4 bases, 3 bases remained unmatched.

V gene TRBV5-1 combines with J gene TRBJ2-3, with D possibly matching TRBD1 (6 bases). The germline CDR1 and CDR2 sequences are SGHRS and YFSETQ. The CDR3 runs to 13 residues. V was clipped by 2 bases and J by 3 bases, with 7 bases between them. The chain's CDR3 is CASSFQGTDTQYF. Here the CDR3 DNA reads TGCGCCAGCAGCTTCCAGGGGACAGATACGCAGTATTTT.

V gene TRBV5-1 combines with J gene TRBJ2-3; D is unclear. Germline V gene lookup returns CDR1 SGHRS and CDR2 YFSETQ. V lost 4 bases to trimming and J lost 5 bases, with 11 bases between them. This CDR3 has 13 amino acids. As DNA, the CDR3 is TGCGCCAGCAGCAGCACCATTAAAGATACGCAGTATTTT. It codes for CASSSTIKDTQYF.

The chain couples TRBV30 to TRBJ2-7; no firm D call. Germline V gene lookup returns CDR1 GTSNPN and CDR2 SVGIG (reference sequence). V lost 0 bases and J lost 5, with 17 bases in between. This CDR3 region has 15 residues. CDR3 sequence (DNA): TGTGCCTGGAGTGTACCTCTTATATGGTCCCACGAGCAGTACTTC. Protein: CAWSVPLIWSHEQYF. The full variable domain, with the rest looked up from reference TRBV30 and TRBJ2-7, is SQTIHQWPATLVQPVGSPLSLECTVEGTSNPNLYWYRQAAGRGLQLLFYSVGIGQISSEVPQNLSASRPQDRQFILSSKKLLLSDSGFYLCAWSVPLIWSHEQYFGPGTRLTVT.

This clonotype occurred a few times. The CDR3 nucleotides read TGTGCCAGCAGTCCACCTGGCCAGACACAAGAGACCCAGTACTTC. Amino acid sequence: CASSPPGQTQETQYF. This chain joins TRBV6-1 and TRBJ2-5, with no clear D. Germline V gives CDR1 MNHNS, CDR2 SASEGT. This CDR3 comprises 15 residues. The germline V and J ends were trimmed by 5 bases and 2 bases, with 15 bases remaining between them.

This clonotype was counted between two and nine times. The chain combines TRBV4-3 with TRBJ2-3; 10 bases are a match to TRBD2. The V gene's germline CDR1 is LGHNA and CDR2 YSLEER. The CDR3 sequence is 17 residues long. Trimming at V came to 0 bases and at J to 4 bases, leaving 7 bases not matched to a gene. In nucleotides, the CDR3 is TGCGCCAGCAGCCAAGATTGGCTAGCGGGAGCCCCAGATACGCAGTATTTT. Residues: CASSQDWLAGAPDTQYF.

This clonotype was observed a handful of times. CDR3 loop: CASSSTGTSGRRNEQFF. CDR3 nucleotides: TGTGCCAGCAGTTCTACCGGGACTAGCGGGAGGAGGAATGAGCAGTTCTTC. J is TRBJ2-1 and V is TRBV12-3 or TRBV12-4; 15 positions match TRBD2. This CDR3 spans 17 amino acids. The ends lost 4 bases at V and 7 bases at J; junction bases unmatched: 8.

This clonotype was counted a few times. This rearrangement joins TRBV5-1 to TRBJ2-7; 8 bases align to TRBD2. Germline trimming cut 4 bases from V and 0 bases from J; bases unmatched to any gene: 3. Germline V lookup: CDR1 SGHRS, CDR2 YFSETQ. The CDR3 is 14 amino acids. The DNA for the CDR3 is TGCGCCAGCAGCATGGGGACTAGCTCCTACGAGCAGTACTTC. Translation: CASSMGTSSYEQYF.

This clonotype was seen repeatedly, ten times or more. V usage is TRBV12-3 or TRBV12-4 and J usage is TRBJ2-2, with a weak D call TRBD2 (5 bases). The CDR3 extends over 14 amino acids. The V and J ends lost 6 bases and 3 bases respectively, with 11 bases between them. The CDR3 reads CASRRDGDTGELFF. The CDR3 region has the DNA TGTGCCAGCAGACGAGACGGGGACACCGGGGAGCTGTTTTTT.

This clonotype came up many times. This chain links TRBV20-1 with TRBJ2-3; D might be TRBD1 or TRBD2, each matching 6 bases. V gave up 2 bases and J gave up 5 bases, with 11 bases separating them. Germline values: CDR1 DFQATT, CDR2 SNEGSKA (reference sequence). The CDR3 runs to 13 residues. This chain's CDR3 is CSARSGGVDTQYF. The CDR3 DNA is TGCAGTGCTAGATCCGGGGGCGTAGATACGCAGTATTTT.

The V and J genes are TRBV5-1 and TRBJ1-1, with D hard to call. Trimming pared 5 bases from V and 1 base from J, leaving 9 bases between. The CDR3 length is 13 residues. Germline V lookup: CDR1 SGHRS, CDR2 YFSETQ. DNA for the CDR3: TGCGCCAGCAGAGAACAACCGAACACTGAAGCTTTCTTT. Translated, it gives CASREQPNTEAFF.

This clonotype occurred a few times. The chain couples TRBV10-3 to TRBJ2-6; 9 bases match TRBD1. Germline V gene data show CDR1 as ENHRY and CDR2 as SYGVKD. J lost 5 bases, V lost 10 bases, and 6 bases had no gene match. The CDR3 consists of 14 residues. CDR3 residues: CATSDRGWANVLTF. In DNA form, the CDR3 reads TGTGCCACATCGGACAGGGGTTGGGCCAACGTCCTGACTTTC.

This clonotype was observed a few times. V is TRBV27 and J is TRBJ2-7; 8 bases are shared with TRBD2. The CDR3 length is 14 residues. Germline CDR1 is MNHEY and CDR2 is SMNVEV (reference sequence). J was trimmed by 1 base and V by 8 bases; bases with no gene match: 7. CDR3 sequence: CASQPGLVSYEQYF. CDR3 sequence (DNA): TGTGCCAGCCAGCCGGGACTAGTTTCCTACGAGCAGTACTTC.

This chain joins TRBV4-1 and TRBJ2-7, with D maybe TRBD2 (5 bases). Germline CDR1 reads MGHRA; CDR2 reads YSYEKL. Trimming stripped 0 bases from V and 1 base from J, with 7 bases between. This CDR3 has 14 amino acids. CDR3 coding DNA: TGCGCCAGCAGCCAAGAAGCGGTTTCCTACGAGCAGTACTTC. This codes for CASSQEAVSYEQYF.